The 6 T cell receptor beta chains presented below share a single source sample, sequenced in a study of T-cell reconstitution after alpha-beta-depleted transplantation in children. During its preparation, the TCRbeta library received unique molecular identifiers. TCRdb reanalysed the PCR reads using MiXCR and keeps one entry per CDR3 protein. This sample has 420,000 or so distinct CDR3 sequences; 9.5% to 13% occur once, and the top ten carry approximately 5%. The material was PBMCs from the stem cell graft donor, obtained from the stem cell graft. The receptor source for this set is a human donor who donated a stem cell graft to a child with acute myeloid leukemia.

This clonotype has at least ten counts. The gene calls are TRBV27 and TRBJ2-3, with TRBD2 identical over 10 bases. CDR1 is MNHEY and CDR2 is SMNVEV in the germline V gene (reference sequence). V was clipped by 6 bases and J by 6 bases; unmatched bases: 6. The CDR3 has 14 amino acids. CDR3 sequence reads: CASSPGLASDTQYF. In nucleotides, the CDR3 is TGTGCCAGCAGCCCGGGACTAGCGTCGGATACGCAGTATTTT.

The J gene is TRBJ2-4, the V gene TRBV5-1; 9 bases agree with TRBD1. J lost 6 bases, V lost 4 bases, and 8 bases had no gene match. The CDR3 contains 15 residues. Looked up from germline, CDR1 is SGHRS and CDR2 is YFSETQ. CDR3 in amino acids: CASSPTTGGPNIQYF. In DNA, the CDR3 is TGCGCCAGCAGCCCGACTACAGGGGGCCCAAACATTCAGTACTTC.

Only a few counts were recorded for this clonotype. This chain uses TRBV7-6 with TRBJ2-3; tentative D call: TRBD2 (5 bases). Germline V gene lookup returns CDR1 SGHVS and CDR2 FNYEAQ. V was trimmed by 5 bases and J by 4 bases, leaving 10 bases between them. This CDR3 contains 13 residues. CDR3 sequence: CASSPSGADTQYF. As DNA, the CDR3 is TGTGCCAGCAGCCCCTCCGGGGCAGATACGCAGTATTTT. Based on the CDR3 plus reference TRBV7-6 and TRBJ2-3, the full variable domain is GAGVSQSPRYKVTKRGQDVALRCDPISGHVSLYWYRQALGQGPEFLTYFNYEAQQDKSGLPNDRFSAERPEGSISTLTIQRTEQRDSAMYRCASSPSGADTQYFGPGTRLTVL.

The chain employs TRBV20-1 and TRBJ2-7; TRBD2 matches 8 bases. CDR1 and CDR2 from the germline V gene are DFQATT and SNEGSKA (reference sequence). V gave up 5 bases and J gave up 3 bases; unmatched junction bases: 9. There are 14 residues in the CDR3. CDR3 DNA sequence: TGCAGTGCTCCGGTAGCGGGAAAGAACTACGAGCAGTACTTC. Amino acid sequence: CSAPVAGKNYEQYF.

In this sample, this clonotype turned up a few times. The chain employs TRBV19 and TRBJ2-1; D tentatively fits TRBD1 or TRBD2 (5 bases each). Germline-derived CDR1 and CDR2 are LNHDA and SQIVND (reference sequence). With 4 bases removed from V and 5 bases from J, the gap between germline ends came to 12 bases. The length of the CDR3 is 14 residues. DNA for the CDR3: TGTGCCAGTAGTACCAACCGGGACCACAATGAGCAGTTCTTC. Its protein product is CASSTNRDHNEQFF.

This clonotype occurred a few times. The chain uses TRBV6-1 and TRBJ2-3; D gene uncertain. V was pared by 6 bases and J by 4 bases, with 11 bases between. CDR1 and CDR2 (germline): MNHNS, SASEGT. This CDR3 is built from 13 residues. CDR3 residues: CASRPLSPDTQYF. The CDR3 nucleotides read TGTGCCAGCAGACCCCTGAGCCCAGATACGCAGTATTTT.